The rows below give T cell receptor beta chains drawn from one sample of a study of vaccination effects on CD4 cells after COVID-19. Clones were read by immunoSEQ multiplex PCR, and TCRdb kept only the in-frame ones, dropping some. The table shows around 45,000 clones, with 76% occurring only once. Their recognized antigens are unknown. Material: CD4+ T cells from PBMCs cultured without peptide, obtained before COVID-19 vaccination. These receptors were taken from a human donor who had a prior SARS-CoV-2 infection. Each CDR3 is given without its conserved first and last residue. Fields, in order: J gene, D gene, V gene, CDR3 protein. A D gene is named only where the DNA matches it firmly.

J: TRBJ2-7
D: .
V: TRBV7-3
CDR3: ASSLRGGAGVEQY

J: TRBJ1-5
D: TRBD1
V: TRBV27
CDR3: ASLPTGTYSNQPQH

J: TRBJ2-1
D: TRBD1
V: TRBV7-6
CDR3: ASRDRTGGGGDEQF

J: TRBJ1-1
D: .
V: TRBV6-5
CDR3: ASVGHQTGNTEAF

J: TRBJ2-3
D: .
V: TRBV7-2
CDR3: ASSYRSIHTQY

J: TRBJ1-3
D: .
V: TRBV5-1
CDR3: ASSLGRSSGNTIY

J: TRBJ2-2
D: TRBD1
V: TRBV4-3
CDR3: ASSQGQGAGTGELF

J: TRBJ2-5
D: TRBD1
V: TRBV5-1
CDR3: ASSSRDSSQETQY

J: TRBJ2-5
D: .
V: TRBV7-6
CDR3: ASSSPTPRREETQY

J: TRBJ1-2
D: .
V: TRBV5-5
CDR3: ASSLWGATGYT

J: TRBJ1-1
D: .
V: TRBV11-2
CDR3: ASSSLSGSVGAF

J: TRBJ1-2
D: .
V: TRBV10-3
CDR3: AISESGTDGYT

J: TRBJ2-7
D: .
V: TRBV6-5
CDR3: ASSPVGAPLYEQY

J: TRBJ1-1
D: .
V: TRBV21-1
CDR3: ASTFTSGQGPRDRFNTEAF

J: TRBJ2-7
D: .
V: TRBV5-1
CDR3: ASSVAGTRSYEQY

J: TRBJ2-2
D: .
V: TRBV4-1
CDR3: ASSQAKVGSAAAGELF

J: TRBJ2-7
D: .
V: TRBV6-5
CDR3: ASSFDPQSSYEQY

J: TRBJ1-4
D: TRBD1
V: TRBV3-1/TRBV3-2
CDR3: ASSQAWTGGNEKLF

J: TRBJ2-7
D: TRBD2
V: TRBV18
CDR3: ASSPGTHAGGPHEQY

J: TRBJ2-6
D: .
V: TRBV5-6
CDR3: ASSLVSGGANVLT

J: TRBJ2-2
D: .
V: TRBV6-5
CDR3: ASSRDLGPGELF

J: TRBJ1-2
D: .
V: TRBV5-1
CDR3: ASSLESVNYGYT

J: TRBJ2-7
D: .
V: TRBV19
CDR3: ASSYDRSSYEQY

J: TRBJ1-1
D: .
V: TRBV19
CDR3: ASNQVWTNTEAF

J: TRBJ2-3
D: TRBD1
V: TRBV6-1
CDR3: ASSGRTGGILTDTQY

J: TRBJ2-6
D: .
V: TRBV10-1
CDR3: ASSESGIPGANVLT

J: TRBJ2-7
D: TRBD1
V: TRBV7-6
CDR3: ASSLVLDRGSEQY

J: TRBJ1-3
D: .
V: TRBV11-1
CDR3: ASSRLGGSTIY

J: TRBJ1-1
D: TRBD1
V: TRBV6-5
CDR3: ASSYDRGPTEAF

J: TRBJ2-5
D: .
V: TRBV5-1
CDR3: ASSLFAEGETQY

J: TRBJ1-1
D: .
V: TRBV2
CDR3: ASSVGGGDTEAF

J: TRBJ1-2
D: .
V: TRBV9
CDR3: ASSVDPTPNYGYT

J: TRBJ1-1
D: TRBD1
V: TRBV7-3
CDR3: ASSADRGLRAF